This T cell receptor (beta chain) was retrieved from a study of T cell responses to AZD1222 COVID-19 vaccine. Method: immunoSEQ multiplex PCR; TCRdb's copy keeps in-frame clones and lacks some. The sample gives around 15,000 clones, 84% of which show up once; 39% is in the top ten. A remark on this clone: Antigen: not known.

Study observations and caveats: No repertoire was sampled before or during the peak T cell response, only after it.

This receptor was identified in an adult who received the AZD1222 COVID-19 vaccine. Material: peripheral blood, obtained 28 days after the second AZD1222 dose.

CDR3 loop: CASALGQGIGYEQYF. The CDR3 nucleotides are TGTGCCAGCGCCTTAGGACAGGGGATAGGATACGAGCAGTACTTC. The rearrangement uses TRBV7-2 and TRBJ2-7; 9 nucleotides align to TRBD1. Germline V lookup: CDR1 SGHTA, CDR2 FQGNSA. The CDR3 length is 15 residues. J lost 4 bases, V lost 8 bases, and 12 bases had no gene match.